This T cell receptor (beta chain) was sequenced during a study of blood T cell repertoires in COVID-19. Original processing notes: Scientists estimated how many nucleated cells there were by amplifying reference gene primers. The assay was immunoSEQ multiplex PCR, and TCRdb's table has in-frame clones only and misses some. The V and J calls and clone size are taken from that table; D and trimming were inferred from the DNA. Counted here are about 82,000 clones, roughly 80% occurring once; the ten biggest clones make up over 15%. Sequenced input: peripheral blood. The origin of this receptor is a man older than 75 with active or convalescent COVID-19.

CDR3 DNA: TGCGCCAGCAAGGAGGCGGCCTATGGCTACACCTTC. This encodes CASKEAAYGYTF. The gene calls are TRBV23-1 and TRBJ1-2; D not certain. TRBV23-1 is an open reading frame whose function is uncertain. This CDR3 has 12 amino acids. Trimming took 7 bases from V and 4 from J, leaving 10 bases between them.